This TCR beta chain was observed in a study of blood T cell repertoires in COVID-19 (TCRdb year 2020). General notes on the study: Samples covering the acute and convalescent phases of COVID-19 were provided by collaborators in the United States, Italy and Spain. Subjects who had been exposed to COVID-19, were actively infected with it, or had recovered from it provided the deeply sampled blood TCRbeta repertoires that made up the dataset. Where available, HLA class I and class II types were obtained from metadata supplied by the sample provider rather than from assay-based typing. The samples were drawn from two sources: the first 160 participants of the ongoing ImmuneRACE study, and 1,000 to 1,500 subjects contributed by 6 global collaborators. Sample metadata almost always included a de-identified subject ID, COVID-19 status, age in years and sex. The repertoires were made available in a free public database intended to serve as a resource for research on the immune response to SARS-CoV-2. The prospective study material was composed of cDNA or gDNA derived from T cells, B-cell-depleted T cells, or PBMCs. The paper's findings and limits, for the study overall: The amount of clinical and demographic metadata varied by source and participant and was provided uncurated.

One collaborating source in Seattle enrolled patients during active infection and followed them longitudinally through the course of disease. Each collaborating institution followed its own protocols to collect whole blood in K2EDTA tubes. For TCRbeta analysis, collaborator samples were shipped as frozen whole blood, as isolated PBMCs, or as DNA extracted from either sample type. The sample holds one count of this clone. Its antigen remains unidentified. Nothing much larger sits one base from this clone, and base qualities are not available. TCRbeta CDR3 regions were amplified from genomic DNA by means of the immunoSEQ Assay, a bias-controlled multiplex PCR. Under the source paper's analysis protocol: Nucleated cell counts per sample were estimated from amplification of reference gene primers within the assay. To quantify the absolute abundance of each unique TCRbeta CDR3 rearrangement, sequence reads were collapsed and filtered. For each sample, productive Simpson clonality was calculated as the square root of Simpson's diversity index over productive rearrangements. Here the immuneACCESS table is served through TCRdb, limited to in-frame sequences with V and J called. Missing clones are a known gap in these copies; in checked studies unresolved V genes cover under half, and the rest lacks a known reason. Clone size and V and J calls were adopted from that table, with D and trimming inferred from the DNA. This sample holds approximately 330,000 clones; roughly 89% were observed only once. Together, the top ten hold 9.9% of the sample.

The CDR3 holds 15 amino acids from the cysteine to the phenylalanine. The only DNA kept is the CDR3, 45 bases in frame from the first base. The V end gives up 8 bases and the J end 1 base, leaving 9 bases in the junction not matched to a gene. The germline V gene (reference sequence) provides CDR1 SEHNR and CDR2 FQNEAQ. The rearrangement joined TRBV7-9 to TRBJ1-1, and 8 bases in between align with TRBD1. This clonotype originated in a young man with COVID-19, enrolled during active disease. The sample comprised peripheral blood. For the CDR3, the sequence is CASQLQGAWNTEAFF. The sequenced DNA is TGTGCCAGCCAGCTCCAGGGGGCTTGGAACACTGAAGCTTTCTTT.